This T cell receptor beta chain was recovered during a study of T cell responses to AZD1222 COVID-19 vaccine. This clone was found once. What it binds is not known. The table came from immunoSEQ multiplex PCR; TCRdb's copy has only in-frame clones and leaves some out. The sample contains about 70,000 clones, roughly 89% of which appear only once. Broader study findings: Among vaccine-associated CD4 TCRs, coverage spanned spike, with dominance at 160-218 and 743-854. Recipients of two AZD1222 doses showed rising Spike-specific TCR breadth and depth. It was only after the peak T cell response that any repertoires were sampled. Donors skewed white British and female; clonal diversity was possibly underestimated.

The material was peripheral blood, obtained on day 0 of AZD1222 vaccination. This sequence was found in an adult in good health.

The DNA for the CDR3 is TGTGCCAGCAGCTTAGTCCCCACAGGGAATGTCGGGACCCAGTACTTC. Protein sequence: CASSLVPTGNVGTQYF. V usage is TRBV11-2 and J usage is TRBJ2-5; possible D gene TRBD1, 6 bases. The CDR3 runs 16 residues. Germline lookup yields CDR1 SGHAT and CDR2 FQNNGV. Deletions cut 1 base from V and 7 bases from J, with 19 bases between. Complete variable domain (other parts from reference TRBV11-2 and TRBJ2-5): EAGVAQSPRYKIIEKRQSVAFWCNPISGHATLYWYQQILGQGPKLLIQFQNNGVVDDSQLPKDRFSAERLKGVDSTLKIQPAKLEDSAVYLCASSLVPTGNVGTQYFGPGTRLLVL.